This TCR beta chain originates from a study of blood T cell repertoires in COVID-19. Looking at the study overall: The study drew acute and convalescent COVID-19 samples from the United States, Italy and Spain. Nucleic acid was either cDNA or gDNA, and it came from T cells, B-cell-depleted T cells, or PBMCs.

CDR1 and CDR2 from the germline V gene are SGDLS and YYNGEE. V lost 1 base to trimming and J lost 2 bases, with 9 bases between them. CDR3 length equals 15 residues. In the authors' methods: By means of reference gene primer amplification, nucleated cell counts were estimated. TCRdb keeps only in-frame clones here, not all; method: immunoSEQ multiplex PCR. That table furnishes V, J and clone size, whereas the DNA furnished D and trimming. The table has 200,000 to 300,000 clones, 88% seen once. The TCR originated in a man aged 60-69 years who had recovered from COVID-19. The sequenced sample was peripheral blood. V and J are TRBV9 and TRBJ1-4, with D possibly matching TRBD1 (5 bases). CDR3 nucleotides: TGTGCCAGCAGCGTACTGGGGACTACTAATGAAAAACTGTTTTTT. This translates into CASSVLGTTNEKLFF.